This entry lists 14 T cell receptor beta chains sequenced from one sample in a study of neurological immune-mediated disorders. TCRdb passed the 5' RACE reads through MiXCR, listing each CDR3 protein once. The repertoire holds about 21,000 distinct CDR3 sequences, around 15% seen once, with roughly 7% in the top ten. Sequencing was performed on CD8+ T cells from blood. The receptors were gathered from a woman aged 18-29 years with multiple sclerosis.

In its sample, this clonotype was seen many times. The V and J genes are TRBV7-6 and TRBJ2-6; D gene uncertain. From germline, CDR1 is SGHVS and CDR2 FNYEAQ. The CDR3 length is 14 residues. V dropped 1 base and J dropped 4 bases, with 5 bases sitting between them. CDR3 amino acids: CASSLVGGANVLTF. CDR3 sequence (DNA): TGTGCCAGCAGCTTAGTCGGAGGGGCCAACGTCCTGACTTTC.

The chain combines TRBV10-3 with TRBJ1-2, with 7 bases identical to TRBD1. Germline-derived CDR1 and CDR2 are ENHRY and SYGVKD. Trimming removed 4 bases from V and 4 bases from J; junction bases left unmatched: 6. This CDR3 has 14 amino acids. As DNA, the CDR3 is TGTGCCATCAGTGGGCAGGGGGGCGTCTATGGCTACACCTTC. Protein: CAISGQGGVYGYTF.

The chain has TRBV12-3 or TRBV12-4 and TRBJ1-1; a possible D gene is TRBD1 (5 bases). The CDR3 consists of 16 residues. V was trimmed by 5 bases and J by 1 base, leaving 17 bases between them. This chain's CDR3 is CASSPNKGHKNTEAFF. The CDR3 DNA follows: TGTGCCAGCAGTCCAAATAAAGGACACAAGAACACTGAAGCTTTCTTT.

This clonotype was recorded many times. V usage is TRBV6-5 and J usage is TRBJ2-1; D is possibly TRBD1 (6 bases). The V gene's germline CDR1 is MNHEY and CDR2 SVGAGI. V gave up 5 bases and J gave up 1 base, with 12 bases separating them. CDR3 length equals 15 residues. The CDR3 reads CASSPGHNSYNEQFF. DNA of the CDR3: TGTGCCAGCAGTCCGGGACACAATTCCTACAATGAGCAGTTCTTC.

Many counts were recorded for this clonotype. This chain connects TRBV7-9 to TRBJ2-3; TRBD2 agrees at 8 bases. J gave up 3 bases and V 3 bases, and 5 bases lay outside the gene matches. This CDR3 is built from 15 residues. Germline V gene sequence: CDR1 SEHNR, CDR2 FQNEAQ (reference sequence). The chain's CDR3 is CASSFERELTDTQYF. The CDR3 DNA reads TGTGCCAGCAGCTTCGAGCGGGAGTTAACAGATACGCAGTATTTT.

This clonotype showed up many times. J is TRBJ1-2 and V is TRBV20-1; 7 nucleotides agree with TRBD1. Looked up from germline, CDR1 is DFQATT and CDR2 is SNEGSKA (reference sequence). The V and J ends lost 3 bases and 3 bases, in that order; junction bases with no gene match: 1. The CDR3 totals 12 residues. CDR3 in amino acids: CSASGTDYGYTF. CDR3 nucleotides: TGCAGTGCTAGCGGGACAGACTATGGCTACACCTTC.

Ten or more counts support this clonotype. V usage is TRBV11-2 and J usage is TRBJ2-5; 9 bases are shared with TRBD1. The J segment lost 5 bases and the V segment lost 5 bases, leaving 3 bases of the junction unmatched. The CDR3 is 13 residues long. The germline gives CDR1 SGHAT, CDR2 FQNNGV. For the CDR3, the DNA is TGTGCCAGCAGCGAAGGACAGGGGGAGACCCAGTACTTC. As protein: CASSEGQGETQYF.

This clonotype was recorded at least ten times. The CDR3 DNA reads TGTGCCAGCAGTTTTACGGTGGCAGCAACCTATGGCTACACCTTC. Residues: CASSFTVAATYGYTF. The genes are TRBV12-3 or TRBV12-4 and TRBJ1-2; D remains ambiguous. V was clipped by 3 bases and J by 4 bases, with 15 bases between them. The CDR3 has 15 residues.

This clonotype was detected ten times or more. This rearrangement joins TRBV25-1 to TRBJ1-1; D remains unclear. Germline-derived CDR1 and CDR2 are MGHDK and SYGVNS. V was cut by 3 bases and J by 11 bases, with 13 bases left in between. This CDR3 has 12 residues. The CDR3 coding sequence is TGTGCCAGCAGTGATTGGAATTTGCCGGCTTTCTTT. This encodes CASSDWNLPAFF.

This clonotype was found many times. The chain recombines TRBV6-5 with TRBJ1-1, with D uncertain. Trimming shortened V by 3 bases and J by 1 base, and 6 bases separated the two germline ends. Looked up from germline, CDR1 is MNHEY and CDR2 is SVGAGI. The CDR3 runs to 13 residues. This chain's CDR3 is CASSYEGNTEAFF. As DNA, the CDR3 is TGTGCCAGCAGTTATGAGGGGAACACTGAAGCTTTCTTT.

There are many counts of this clonotype. The chain employs TRBV5-6 and TRBJ2-3; 8 bases fit TRBD2. This CDR3 region has 12 residues. The V gene's germline CDR1 is SGHDT and CDR2 YYEEEE. V shed 4 bases, J shed 14 bases, and the junction held 9 bases outside the gene matches. Here the CDR3 reads CASSTGLARLYF. The CDR3 region has the DNA TGTGCCAGCAGCACAGGACTAGCCCGCCTGTATTTT.

This clonotype was seen ten or more times. The chain links TRBV19 to TRBJ1-1; possible D gene TRBD1, 6 bases. V lost 6 bases to trimming and J lost 0 bases, with 17 bases between them. Looked up from germline, CDR1 is LNHDA and CDR2 is SQIVND (reference sequence). This CDR3 is built from 16 residues. The CDR3 coding sequence is TGTGCCAGTAGAGAGGGGGATCGTCTTGTGAACACTGAAGCTTTCTTT. Its protein product is CASREGDRLVNTEAFF.

This clonotype was counted at least ten times. V is TRBV12-3 or TRBV12-4 and J is TRBJ2-5; possible D gene TRBD1, 6 bases. The length of the CDR3 is 12 residues. Between the trimmed V and J ends, which lost 6 bases and 4 bases, there was a span of 9 bases. The CDR3 protein is CASRQGGETQYF. Here the CDR3 DNA reads TGTGCCAGCAGACAGGGTGGAGAGACCCAGTACTTC.

Relative to its sample, this clonotype is medium-sized. V and J are TRBV10-3 and TRBJ1-1; no firm D call. Germline assignment: CDR1 ENHRY and CDR2 SYGVKD. Trimming removed 0 bases at V and 5 bases at J, with 7 bases between. CDR3 length: 13 amino acids. CDR3 in amino acids: CAISESRETEAFF. The CDR3 DNA follows: TGTGCCATCAGTGAGTCTAGAGAAACTGAAGCTTTCTTT.